These 27 T cell receptor beta chains were sequenced from one sample in a study of early T cells in non-severe SARS-CoV-2 infection. TCRdb re-analysed the 5' RACE reads in MiXCR, keeping a single row per CDR3 protein. There are 60,000 to 75,000 distinct CDR3 sequences in the sample; 10% to 15% occur only once, and approximately 6.4% lies in the top ten. The sequencing input was whole blood. The receptors were sampled from an adult who was a healthcare worker with PCR-confirmed SARS-CoV-2 infection or an uninfected control (not recorded which).

There are a few counts of this clonotype. V and J are TRBV11-1 and TRBJ2-3, with 10 bases aligning to TRBD2. V dropped 3 bases and J dropped 2; count of bases not matched to a gene: 5. Germline values: CDR1 SGHAT, CDR2 FQDESV (reference sequence). This CDR3 contains 16 residues. The CDR3 DNA is TGTGCCAGCAGCTTGAGGACTAGCGGCCACACAGATACGCAGTATTTT. Protein product: CASSLRTSGHTDTQYF.

This rearrangement joins TRBV20-1 to TRBJ2-1; D may be TRBD2 (7 bases). Germline values: CDR1 DFQATT, CDR2 SNEGSKA (reference sequence). The CDR3 spans 15 residues. Trimming took 0 bases from V and 8 from J, leaving 17 bases between them. The chain's CDR3 is CSARDSRGAGDEQFF. CDR3 nucleotides: TGCAGTGCTAGAGATTCCCGGGGGGCCGGGGATGAGCAGTTCTTC.

The sample holds a few counts of this clonotype. The chain has TRBV24-1 and TRBJ2-3, with unresolved D. The CDR3 contains 11 residues. Germline-derived CDR1 and CDR2 are KGHDR and SFDVKD. Between the trimmed V and J ends, which lost 4 bases and 6 bases, there was a span of 4 bases. The CDR3 sequence is CATSDSDTQYF. The DNA of the CDR3 is TGTGCCACCAGTGACTCGGATACGCAGTATTTT.

In this sample, this clonotype turned up many times. The gene calls are TRBV6-6 and TRBJ1-1; a weak D match, TRBD1 (5 bases). The CDR3 contains 12 residues. Trimming left V 6 bases short and J 5 bases short, with 10 bases between. Germline lookup yields CDR1 MNHNY and CDR2 SVGAGI (reference sequence). The CDR3 here is CASRPGGTEAFF. The CDR3 DNA follows: TGTGCCAGCAGGCCGGGGGGTACTGAAGCTTTCTTT.

This clonotype has a count of ten or more. The J gene is TRBJ2-1, the V gene TRBV29-1; D gene unclear. Trimming removed 3 bases from V and 10 bases from J, with 10 bases in between. The length of the CDR3 is 11 residues. Per germline, CDR1 SQVTM and CDR2 ANQGSEA. The CDR3 coding sequence is TGCAGCGTTGAGCTGGTAAGCGAGCAGTTCTTC. Protein: CSVELVSEQFF.

About this clonotype itself: With a much larger clone just one base away, this may be a read error. The chain recombines TRBV29-1 with TRBJ2-5, with no clear D. Trimming took off 3 bases at V and 4 bases at J, with 9 bases between the two ends. This CDR3 has 12 residues. CDR1 is SQVTM and CDR2 is ANQGSEA in the germline V gene. The CDR3 is CSVEGKAETQYF. The CDR3 nucleotides read TGCAGCGTTGAGGGCAAGGCAGAGACCCAGTACTTC.

This clonotype was found many times. One junction end does not reproduce the germline sequence, and a read error may be involved. This rearrangement joins TRBV11-3 to TRBJ2-7, with D possibly TRBD1 on 5 matching bases. The CDR3 has 11 amino acids. Germline values: CDR1 SGHNT, CDR2 YENEEA. The CDR3 region is CASSLDLRTSF. CDR3 coding DNA: TGTGCCAGCAGCTTAGATCTGCGGACAAGCTTC.

In its sample, this clonotype was seen a few times. The CDR3 DNA sequence: TGCAGCGTCCTCTCGCGTCGGGGGGGGACTGAAGCTTTCTTT. It yields the protein CSVLSRRGGTEAFF. The gene calls are TRBV29-1 and TRBJ1-1, with TRBD1 as a possible D gene (5 bases). Trimming removed 6 bases from V and 5 bases from J, with 19 bases in between. Germline V CDR1 and CDR2: SQVTM, ANQGSEA. CDR3 length: 14 amino acids.

As to this clonotype: A much larger clonotype is one base distant, so this may be a read error. The chain is built from TRBV5-1 and TRBJ2-5; no reliable D call. CDR1 and CDR2 (germline): SGHRS, YFSETQ. The V end was cut by 2 bases, the J end by 4 bases, with 9 bases between. The CDR3 sequence is 13 residues long. The CDR3: CASSFWPLETQYF. Here the CDR3 DNA reads TGCGCCAGCAGCTTTTGGCCACTAGAGACCCAGTACTTC.

This clonotype has ten or more counts. The rearrangement uses TRBV29-1 and TRBJ2-1; 11 bases align to TRBD2. Germline V gene data show CDR1 as SQVTM and CDR2 as ANQGSEA. The V and J ends lost 4 bases and 10 bases, in that order; junction bases with no gene match: 3. The CDR3 has 12 residues. The CDR3 nucleotides read TGCAGCGTTGCTAGCGGGAGGAACGAGCAGTTCTTC. It translates to CSVASGRNEQFF.

This clonotype was observed a handful of times. The rearrangement uses TRBV29-1 and TRBJ1-2, with D possibly matching TRBD1 (6 bases). Germline V gene data show CDR1 as SQVTM and CDR2 as ANQGSEA. The length of the CDR3 is 13 residues. V was trimmed by 5 bases and J by 5 bases, leaving 15 bases between them. The CDR3 loop reads CSVLSGGQYGYTF. The CDR3 DNA sequence: TGCAGCGTTCTCTCCGGGGGCCAGTATGGCTACACCTTC.

This clonotype was counted many times. V is TRBV7-3 and J is TRBJ2-3; D might be TRBD1 or TRBD2, each matching 5 bases. With 5 bases removed from V and 4 bases from J, the gap between germline ends came to 10 bases. The CDR3 has 13 residues. CDR1 and CDR2 from the germline V gene are SGHTA and FQGTGA. The CDR3 coding sequence is TGTGCCAGCAGCCCCTCGGGGCCAGATACGCAGTATTTT. Translating it yields CASSPSGPDTQYF. The entire variable domain, with the rest obtained from reference TRBV7-3 and TRBJ2-3, is as follows: GAGVSQTPSNKVTEKGKYVELRCDPISGHTALYWYRQSLGQGPEFLIYFQGTGAADDSGLPNDRFFAVRPEGSVSTLKIQRTERGDSAVYLCASSPSGPDTQYFGPGTRLTVL.

In this sample, this clonotype turned up a few times. V is TRBV12-3 or TRBV12-4 and J is TRBJ2-5; D uncertain. Trimming took 2 bases from V and 4 from J, leaving 8 bases between them. This CDR3 region has 13 residues. The CDR3 bases are TGTGCCAGCAGTTTATCTGGCTCAGAGACCCAGTACTTC. As protein: CASSLSGSETQYF.

This clonotype came up many times. The chain is built from TRBV19 and TRBJ2-2; 9 bases are shared with TRBD2. This CDR3 comprises 15 residues. Trimming at V came to 7 bases and at J to 8 bases, leaving 11 bases not matched to a gene. The V gene's germline CDR1 is LNHDA and CDR2 SQIVND (reference sequence). The CDR3 DNA follows: TGTGCCAGTAATTCGATAGCGGGGGTTCCAGGGGAGCTGTTTTTT. It encodes CASNSIAGVPGELFF.

This clonotype has more than one count but fewer than ten. The chain uses TRBV5-4 and TRBJ2-7, with D possibly TRBD1 on 6 matching bases. Germline CDR1 is SGHNT and CDR2 is YYREEE (reference sequence). There are 12 residues in the CDR3. Trimming removed 9 bases at V and 3 bases at J, with 13 bases between. CDR3 sequence reads: CATTGLGYEQYF. The CDR3, as DNA: TGTGCCACCACAGGGTTAGGCTACGAGCAGTACTTC.

The rearrangement links TRBV29-1 to TRBJ1-1; D is unresolved. CDR1 and CDR2 (germline): SQVTM, ANQGSEA. V lost 4 bases, J lost 5 bases, and 11 bases lay in between. The CDR3 is 12 residues long. The DNA for the CDR3 is TGCAGCGTTGGAGGGTCTGTAACTGAAGCTTTCTTT. As protein: CSVGGSVTEAFF.

In this sample, this clonotype turned up many times. The chain links TRBV29-1 to TRBJ2-2; D is unclear. Trimming took off 7 bases at V and 0 bases at J, with 9 bases between the two ends. This CDR3 has 13 residues. Germline-derived CDR1 and CDR2 are SQVTM and ANQGSEA. CDR3 in DNA: TGCAGCGGAAAGGTTGCGAACACCGGGGAGCTGTTTTTT. Amino acid sequence: CSGKVANTGELFF.

This clonotype has at least ten counts. The rearrangement links TRBV29-1 to TRBJ1-1; TRBD1 aligns across 8 bases. In germline, CDR1 is SQVTM, CDR2 ANQGSEA. V lost 0 bases to trimming and J lost 5 bases; unmatched junction nucleotides: 14. This CDR3 has 17 residues. This CDR3 is CSVEDPGDRMSRTEAFF. CDR3 coding DNA: TGCAGCGTTGAAGACCCCGGGGACAGGATGAGTAGAACTGAAGCTTTCTTT. The full variable domain, completed using reference TRBV29-1 and TRBJ1-1, is SAVISQKPSRDICQRGTSLTIQCQVDSQVTMMFWYRQQPGQSLTLIATANQGSEATYESGFVIDKFPISRPNLTFSTLTVSNMSPEDSSIYLCSVEDPGDRMSRTEAFFGQGTRLTVV.

At least ten counts were recorded for this clonotype. This rearrangement joins TRBV3-1 to TRBJ1-2; D is perhaps TRBD1 (5 bases). The germline CDR1 and CDR2 sequences are LGHDT and YNNKEL (reference sequence). The V end was cut by 4 bases, the J end by 5 bases, with 11 bases between. The CDR3 consists of 13 residues. CDR3 in DNA: TGTGCCAGCAGCCGGGACGGGAAATATGGCTACACCTTC. Encoded protein: CASSRDGKYGYTF. The full variable domain, completed using reference TRBV3-1 and TRBJ1-2, is DTAVSQTPKYLVTQMGNDKSIKCEQNLGHDTMYWYKQDSKKFLKIMFSYNNKELIINETVPNRFSPKSPDKAHLNLHINSLELGDSAVYFCASSRDGKYGYTFGSGTRLTVV.

The chain combines TRBV6-1 with TRBJ2-7, with D perhaps given as TRBD1 or TRBD2 (5 bases each). This CDR3 is built from 14 residues. Trimming removed 1 base from V and 7 bases from J, with 14 bases in between. Germline V gives CDR1 MNHNS, CDR2 SASEGT. CDR3 coding DNA: TGTGCCAGCAGTGAAGTTTGGGGGAACCCGGAGCAGTACTTC. It codes for CASSEVWGNPEQYF.

This clonotype was seen ten or more times. The chain links TRBV29-1 to TRBJ2-1, with a weak D call TRBD1 (5 bases). V lost 8 bases to trimming and J lost 4 bases, with 15 bases between them. In germline, CDR1 is SQVTM, CDR2 ANQGSEA. The CDR3 has 13 residues. CDR3 sequence reads: CSTIPGSYNEQFF. The CDR3 bases are TGCAGCACGATTCCAGGGTCGTACAATGAGCAGTTCTTC.

This clonotype has just a few counts. Here the CDR3 reads CASSLPSYSSYEQYF. The CDR3 DNA is TGTGCCAGCAGTTTGCCCTCTTACAGCTCCTACGAGCAGTACTTC. This rearrangement joins TRBV28 to TRBJ2-7, with D hard to call. The V end lost 3 bases, the J end lost 0 bases, and 12 bases lay between the germline ends. CDR3 length: 15 amino acids. The V gene's germline CDR1 is MDHEN and CDR2 SYDVKM.

This clonotype was recorded a few times. J is TRBJ2-3 and V is TRBV7-9; possibly TRBD2 for D (5 bases). Trimming removed 8 bases at V and 5 bases at J, with 8 bases between. This CDR3 is built from 11 residues. Germline CDR1 and CDR2: SEHNR and FQNEAQ (reference sequence). CDR3: CASAAGDTQYF. As DNA, the CDR3 is TGTGCCAGCGCGGCGGGAGATACGCAGTATTTT.

The table lists this clonotype with a few counts. V gene TRBV6-5 combines with J gene TRBJ1-1, with D hard to call. The CDR3 is made up of 12 amino acids. Germline V gene sequence: CDR1 MNHEY, CDR2 SVGAGI. The germline V and J ends were trimmed by 5 bases and 10 bases, with 14 bases remaining between them. The CDR3 coding sequence is TGTGCCAGCAGTGACGGGATTCAGGCAGCTTTCTTT. Residues: CASSDGIQAAFF.

This clonotype was counted a few times. This sequence joins TRBV20-1 and TRBJ2-1, with 10 nucleotides matching TRBD2. Unmatched junction bases numbered 6, after V lost 0 bases and J lost 7 bases. There are 15 residues in the CDR3. CDR1 and CDR2 from the germline V gene are DFQATT and SNEGSKA (reference sequence). CDR3 coding DNA: TGCAGTGCTAGAGATCCGGCTAGCGGGAGAAATGAGCAGTTCTTC. As protein: CSARDPASGRNEQFF.

This clonotype was seen repeatedly, ten times or more. The CDR3 here is CASSPQGIPSYEQYF. In DNA, the CDR3 is TGTGCCAGCTCACCTCAGGGAATTCCCTCCTACGAGCAGTACTTC. The rearrangement links TRBV18 to TRBJ2-7; maybe TRBD1 (5 bases). Germline V lookup: CDR1 KGHSH, CDR2 LQKENI. This CDR3 is 15 amino acids long. The ends were cut back, 3 bases at V and 0 bases at J, with 12 bases in the middle.

The genes are TRBV7-3 and TRBJ2-3; 9 bases agree with TRBD1. The CDR3 loop spans 15 amino acids. CDR1 SGHTA and CDR2 FQGTGA come from the germline V gene. The V segment lost 2 bases and the J segment 2 bases; nucleotides outside the gene matches: 2. Here the CDR3 reads CASSLDRGNTDTQYF. CDR3 nucleotide sequence: TGTGCCAGCAGCTTAGACAGGGGGAACACAGATACGCAGTATTTT.